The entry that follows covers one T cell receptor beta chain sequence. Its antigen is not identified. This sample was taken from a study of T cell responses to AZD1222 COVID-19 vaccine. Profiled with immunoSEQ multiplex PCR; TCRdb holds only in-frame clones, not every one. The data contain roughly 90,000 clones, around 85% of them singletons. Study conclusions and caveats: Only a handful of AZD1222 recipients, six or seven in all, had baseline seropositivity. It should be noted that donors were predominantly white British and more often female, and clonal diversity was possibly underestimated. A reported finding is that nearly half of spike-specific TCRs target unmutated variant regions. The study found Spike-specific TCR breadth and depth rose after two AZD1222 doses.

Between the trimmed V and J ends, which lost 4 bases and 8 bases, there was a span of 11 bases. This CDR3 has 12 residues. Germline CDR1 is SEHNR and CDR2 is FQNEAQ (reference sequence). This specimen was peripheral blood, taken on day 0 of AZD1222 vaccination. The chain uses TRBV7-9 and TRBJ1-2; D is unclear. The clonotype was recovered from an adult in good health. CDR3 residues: CASSYSAWGYTF. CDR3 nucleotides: TGTGCCAGCAGCTACAGTGCGTGGGGCTACACCTTC.